Listed here are 29 T cell receptor beta chains from one sample, sequenced in a study of cytomegalovirus exposure and HLA in healthy donors. Clones were sequenced by immunoSEQ multiplex PCR, and TCRdb holds only the in-frame ones, with some missing. The data hold 130,000 to 150,000 clones, with roughly 89% observed a single time. The sample consisted of PBMCs. The receptors stem from a woman aged 18-29 years in good health and CMV-seropositive.

CDR3 sequence (DNA): TGTGCCAGCAGTTCCGCCGGGACAGGGCGTATCGAGCAGTACTTC. Protein product: CASSSAGTGRIEQYF. The V call is TRBV28, the J call TRBJ2-7; the match to TRBD1 covers 9 bases. The V gene's germline CDR1 is MDHEN and CDR2 SYDVKM. The CDR3 spans 15 residues. J was trimmed by 6 bases and V by 4 bases; bases with no gene match: 10.

The chain couples TRBV5-1 to TRBJ1-1; D is ambiguous. Germline V lookup: CDR1 SGHRS, CDR2 YFSETQ. CDR3 size: 15 residues. V dropped 0 bases and J dropped 4 bases, with 13 bases sitting between them. The CDR3 DNA sequence: TGCGCCAGCAGCTTGGCCCTAGGTACGAGCACTGAAGCTTTCTTT. Residues: CASSLALGTSTEAFF.

This chain connects TRBV6-5 to TRBJ2-1; 7 bases agree with TRBD2. Germline CDR1 MNHEY, CDR2 SVGAGI. CDR3 length: 15 residues. The V and J ends lost 0 bases and 4 bases, in that order; junction bases with no gene match: 3. CDR3 protein: CASSYSSSGYNEQFF. The DNA of the CDR3 is TGTGCCAGCAGTTACTCGTCTAGCGGTTACAATGAGCAGTTCTTC.

V gene TRBV5-6 combines with J gene TRBJ2-5; possible D gene TRBD2, 6 bases. Between the trimmed V and J ends, which lost 4 bases and 5 bases, there was a span of 12 bases. The CDR3 spans 13 residues. Germline-derived CDR1 and CDR2 are SGHDT and YYEEEE. The CDR3 region is CASSVVGGETQYF. CDR3 nucleotide sequence: TGTGCCAGCAGCGTCGTGGGGGGTGAGACCCAGTACTTC.

A single count supports this clone. This chain links TRBV7-9 with TRBJ2-7; 12 nucleotides line up with TRBD1. The CDR3 covers 15 residues. Per the germline V gene, CDR1 is SEHNR and CDR2 is FQNEAQ (reference sequence). V lost 5 bases and J lost 3; bases outside the gene matches: 5. CDR3 in amino acids: CASSGGTGGSYEQYF. The CDR3, as DNA: TGTGCCAGCAGCGGGGGGACAGGGGGCAGCTACGAGCAGTACTTC.

The chain recombines TRBV5-6 with TRBJ1-6; D call uncertain. This CDR3 has 15 residues. Germline lookup yields CDR1 SGHDT and CDR2 YYEEEE. The V end lost 1 base, the J end lost 2 bases, and 7 bases lay between the germline ends. CDR3 coding DNA: TGTGCCAGCAGCTTGAGAGGGACCTATAATTCACCCCTCCACTTT. Encoded protein: CASSLRGTYNSPLHF.

The chain uses TRBV7-9 and TRBJ2-7; 9 bases fit TRBD1. Losses at the gene ends were 5 bases for V and 7 bases for J; bases not matched to a gene: 6. CDR3 length equals 13 residues. The germline gives CDR1 SEHNR, CDR2 FQNEAQ (reference sequence). The CDR3 DNA sequence: TGTGCCAGCAGCGTAACAGGGGGCCGGGAGCAGTACTTC. Its protein is CASSVTGGREQYF. Combining the CDR3 with reference TRBV7-9 and TRBJ2-7 gives the whole variable domain DTGVSQNPRHKITKRGQNVTFRCDPISEHNRLYWYRQTLGQGPEFLTYFQNEAQLEKSRLLSDRFSAERPKGSFSTLEIQRTEQGDSAMYLCASSVTGGREQYFGPGTRLTVT.

The rearrangement uses TRBV11-2 and TRBJ2-7; D ambiguous. V dropped 5 bases and J dropped 3 bases, with 11 bases sitting between them. The germline gives CDR1 SGHAT, CDR2 FQNNGV. The CDR3 has 13 amino acids. The CDR3 loop reads CASSPSGNYEQYF. The CDR3 coding sequence is TGTGCCAGCAGCCCCTCAGGAAACTACGAGCAGTACTTC. Full variable domain (missing parts from reference TRBV11-2 and TRBJ2-7): EAGVAQSPRYKIIEKRQSVAFWCNPISGHATLYWYQQILGQGPKLLIQFQNNGVVDDSQLPKDRFSAERLKGVDSTLKIQPAKLEDSAVYLCASSPSGNYEQYFGPGTRLTVT.

The chain carries TRBV4-2 and TRBJ2-7, with 11 bases matching TRBD2. Per the germline V gene, CDR1 is LGHNA and CDR2 is YNFKEQ. Unmatched junction bases numbered 6, after V lost 1 base and J lost 4 bases. CDR3 length: 16 amino acids. The CDR3 spells CASSQAGTSGGYEQYF. The CDR3 region has the DNA TGTGCCAGCAGCCAAGCAGGGACTAGCGGTGGGTACGAGCAGTACTTC.

The chain links TRBV2 to TRBJ2-1; D gene unclear. Between the trimmed V and J ends, which lost 1 base and 0 bases, there was a span of 7 bases. The CDR3 runs to 15 residues. Germline CDR1 SNHLY, CDR2 FYNNEI. This chain's CDR3 is CASSEGVRSYNEQFF. For the CDR3, the DNA is TGTGCCAGCAGTGAAGGCGTGCGCTCCTACAATGAGCAGTTCTTC.

The chain employs TRBV5-5 and TRBJ1-2, with 11 bases that match TRBD1. The CDR3 contains 15 residues. Germline loops: CDR1 SGHKS, CDR2 YYEKEE (reference sequence). V lost 0 bases to trimming and J lost 4 bases; unmatched junction nucleotides: 2. The CDR3 sequence is CASSLAGTGGYGYTF. CDR3 bases: TGTGCCAGCAGCTTGGCCGGGACAGGGGGCTATGGCTACACCTTC.

The chain joins TRBV6-5 to TRBJ2-3, with a possible D match to TRBD2 (5 bases). Trimming stripped 6 bases from V and 4 bases from J, with 14 bases between. The germline V gene encodes CDR1 MNHEY and CDR2 SVGAGI. The CDR3 contains 14 residues. CDR3 sequence reads: CASRQLPGADTQYF. The CDR3 bases are TGTGCCAGCAGGCAACTCCCCGGGGCAGATACGCAGTATTTT.

The CDR3 DNA is TGTGCCAGCAGCTTCGATGTAGGGGGCGAGCAAGAGACCCAGTACTTC. It codes for CASSFDVGGEQETQYF. The chain carries TRBV7-9 and TRBJ2-5; TRBD1 matches 7 bases. Unmatched junction bases numbered 9, after V lost 3 bases and J lost 2 bases. CDR3 length equals 16 residues. The germline V gene encodes CDR1 SEHNR and CDR2 FQNEAQ (reference sequence).

The rearrangement links TRBV2 to TRBJ1-1; D unresolved. CDR1 and CDR2 from the germline V gene are SNHLY and FYNNEI. This CDR3 has 16 residues. Trimming cost V 4 bases and J 4 bases, with 19 bases left between them. The DNA of the CDR3 is TGTGCCAGCAGTGTTGGGCCTCCGGGAACGGGCACTGAAGCTTTCTTT. As protein: CASSVGPPGTGTEAFF.

The chain recombines TRBV11-2 with TRBJ1-2; 7 positions match TRBD1. In germline, CDR1 is SGHAT, CDR2 FQNNGV. Losses at the gene ends were 6 bases for V and 4 bases for J; bases not matched to a gene: 11. There are 15 residues in the CDR3. In DNA form, the CDR3 reads TGTGCCAGCAGTTCAAGAAGGGGGCTCGGCTATGGCTACACCTTC. Protein: CASSSRRGLGYGYTF.

The chain has TRBV9 and TRBJ2-7, with 10 bases fitting TRBD2. The germline V gene encodes CDR1 SGDLS and CDR2 YYNGEE. The CDR3 extends over 15 amino acids. J lost 3 bases, V lost 4 bases, and 7 bases had no gene match. CDR3 sequence (DNA): TGTGCCAGCAGCTACTCGGGACTAGCGAACTACGAGCAGTACTTC. It is translated as CASSYSGLANYEQYF.

This clone was seen only a few times. The chain is built from TRBV15 and TRBJ1-2; no clear D gene. Looked up from germline, CDR1 is LNHNV and CDR2 is YYDKDF (reference sequence). The V gene lost 0 bases and the J gene lost 4 bases, with 12 bases spanning the gap. The CDR3 totals 15 residues. CDR3 nucleotide sequence: TGTGCCACCAGCAGAGATTTAGCGGGTGGCTATGGCTACACCTTC. It translates to CATSRDLAGGYGYTF.

The rearrangement joins TRBV7-2 to TRBJ2-7, with 10 bases that match TRBD2. CDR3 size: 17 residues. Germline V gene data show CDR1 as SGHTA and CDR2 as FQGNSA. Losses at the gene ends were 5 bases for V and 3 bases for J; bases not matched to a gene: 13. The CDR3 sequence: CASSPSISSGGFYEQYF. The DNA of the CDR3 is TGTGCCAGCAGCCCCAGTATCTCTAGCGGGGGTTTCTACGAGCAGTACTTC.

This rearrangement joins TRBV4-1 to TRBJ1-2, with TRBD1 matching over 11 bases. CDR1 MGHRA and CDR2 YSYEKL come from the germline V gene. Trimming took 8 bases from V and 8 from J; bases not matched to a gene: 10. This CDR3 comprises 14 residues. The CDR3 loop is CASRSGQGAEGYTF. CDR3 DNA sequence: TGCGCCAGCCGCTCAGGACAGGGGGCAGAGGGCTACACCTTC.

This clone occurred once. J is TRBJ2-7 and V is TRBV7-2; no reliable D call. CDR3 size: 12 residues. Germline V gene data show CDR1 as SGHTA and CDR2 as FQGNSA. V gave up 0 bases and J gave up 3 bases, with 3 bases separating them. CDR3: CASSLALYEQYF. The DNA for the CDR3 is TGTGCCAGCAGCTTAGCCCTCTACGAGCAGTACTTC. Supplemented by reference TRBV7-2 and TRBJ2-7, the full variable domain reads GAGVSQSPSNKVTEKGKDVELRCDPISGHTALYWYRQSLGQGLEFLIYFQGNSAPDKSGLPSDRFSAERTGGSVSTLTIQRTQQEDSAVYLCASSLALYEQYFGPGTRLTVT.

The chain uses TRBV27 and TRBJ2-1; 10 nucleotides line up with TRBD2. Germline loops: CDR1 MNHEY, CDR2 SMNVEV (reference sequence). The CDR3 has 15 residues. V shed 6 bases, J shed 2 bases, and the junction held 4 bases outside the gene matches. This CDR3 is CASRISGGPYNEQFF. CDR3 nucleotides: TGTGCCAGCAGAATTAGCGGGGGGCCCTACAATGAGCAGTTCTTC.

In its sample, this clone was seen a few times. J is TRBJ1-5 and V is TRBV10-2; 7 bases are shared with TRBD1. The trim removed 7 bases at V and 7 bases at J, leaving 4 bases unmatched. Germline V gene lookup returns CDR1 WSHSY and CDR2 SAAADI. The CDR3 has 12 amino acids. CDR3 loop: CASNRGRQPQHF. The CDR3 DNA reads TGCGCCAGCAACAGGGGCAGGCAGCCCCAGCATTTT.

The gene calls are TRBV2 and TRBJ2-2, with 10 positions matching TRBD2. Germline values: CDR1 SNHLY, CDR2 FYNNEI. Germline trimming cut 10 bases from V and 7 bases from J; bases unmatched to any gene: 15. The CDR3 sequence is 16 residues long. CDR3 sequence (DNA): TGTGCCACTGAGGGACTAGCGCTCCAAAATAGCGGGGAGCTGTTTTTT. Its translation is CATEGLALQNSGELFF.

V is TRBV27 and J is TRBJ1-2; possible D gene TRBD1, 6 bases. V was pared by 3 bases and J by 5 bases, with 10 bases between. The CDR3 is 13 amino acids. In germline, CDR1 is MNHEY, CDR2 SMNVEV (reference sequence). The CDR3 sequence: CASSLRGGYGYTF. The CDR3 DNA reads as TGTGCCAGCAGTTTGAGGGGGGGTTATGGCTACACCTTC.

V and J are TRBV28 and TRBJ1-5, with 8 nucleotides matching TRBD1. This CDR3 has 18 amino acids. CDR1 is MDHEN and CDR2 is SYDVKM in the germline V gene. Germline trimming cut 9 bases from V and 0 bases from J; bases unmatched to any gene: 16. This CDR3 is CASTTGTGVLISNQPQHF. The DNA of the CDR3 is TGTGCCAGTACCACCGGGACAGGAGTTCTGATTAGCAATCAGCCCCAGCATTTT.

The rearrangement uses TRBV29-1 and TRBJ1-2, with D possibly matching TRBD1 (5 bases). The germline gives CDR1 SQVTM, CDR2 ANQGSEA. The V end was cut by 3 bases, the J end by 4 bases, with 12 bases between. The CDR3 extends over 13 amino acids. CDR3 nucleotide sequence: TGCAGCGTTGAGGGCAGGGAACCCTATGGCTACACCTTC. It specifies CSVEGREPYGYTF.

The rearrangement joins TRBV5-4 to TRBJ2-2, with D tentatively TRBD1 (6 bases). The CDR3 runs 16 residues. Deletions cut 0 bases from V and 0 bases from J, with 9 bases between. CDR1 is SGHNT, CDR2 YYREEE, per germline (reference sequence). The CDR3 DNA reads as TGTGCCAGCAGCTTGGATGGGGGCGCGAACACCGGGGAGCTGTTTTTT. Translated: CASSLDGGANTGELFF.

This chain uses TRBV23-1 with TRBJ2-7; the D gene is possibly TRBD2 (6 bases). TRBV23-1 is filed as an ORF, its function uncertain. The CDR3 has 15 residues. The V gene lost 6 bases and the J gene lost 7 bases, with 22 bases spanning the gap. The CDR3 nucleotides read TGCGCCAGCAGCCACTCCGGGGGATTTAAGAGGGAGCAGTACTTC. Amino acids: CASSHSGGFKREQYF.

This clone was seen a few times. The chain employs TRBV5-1 and TRBJ2-7; 11 nucleotides agree with TRBD2. The ends lost 7 bases at V and 2 bases at J; junction bases unmatched: 5. The length of the CDR3 is 14 residues. Germline loops: CDR1 SGHRS, CDR2 YFSETQ. CDR3 residues: CASGLAGGPYEQYF. The CDR3 coding sequence is TGCGCCAGCGGACTAGCGGGCGGCCCCTACGAGCAGTACTTC.